The clone carrying this TCR beta chain was found once. The data stem from a study of technical replicates of blood from a few donors. The method was immunoSEQ multiplex PCR; TCRdb's version includes in-frame clones alone and lacks a portion of them. The sample consists of 80,000 or so clones, about 94% of them appearing once. Germline trimming cut 3 bases from V and 5 bases from J; bases unmatched to any gene: 9. Germline assignment: CDR1 MDHEN and CDR2 SYDVKM. The CDR3 contains 15 residues. Sequenced input: T cells isolated from PBMCs. The chain joins TRBV28 to TRBJ1-2; 7 positions match TRBD1. This TCR was sampled from a human donor in good health. The CDR3 loop reads CASSFLSTGEYGYTF. The CDR3 DNA reads as TGTGCCAGCAGTTTCCTCTCTACAGGGGAGTATGGCTACACCTTC.